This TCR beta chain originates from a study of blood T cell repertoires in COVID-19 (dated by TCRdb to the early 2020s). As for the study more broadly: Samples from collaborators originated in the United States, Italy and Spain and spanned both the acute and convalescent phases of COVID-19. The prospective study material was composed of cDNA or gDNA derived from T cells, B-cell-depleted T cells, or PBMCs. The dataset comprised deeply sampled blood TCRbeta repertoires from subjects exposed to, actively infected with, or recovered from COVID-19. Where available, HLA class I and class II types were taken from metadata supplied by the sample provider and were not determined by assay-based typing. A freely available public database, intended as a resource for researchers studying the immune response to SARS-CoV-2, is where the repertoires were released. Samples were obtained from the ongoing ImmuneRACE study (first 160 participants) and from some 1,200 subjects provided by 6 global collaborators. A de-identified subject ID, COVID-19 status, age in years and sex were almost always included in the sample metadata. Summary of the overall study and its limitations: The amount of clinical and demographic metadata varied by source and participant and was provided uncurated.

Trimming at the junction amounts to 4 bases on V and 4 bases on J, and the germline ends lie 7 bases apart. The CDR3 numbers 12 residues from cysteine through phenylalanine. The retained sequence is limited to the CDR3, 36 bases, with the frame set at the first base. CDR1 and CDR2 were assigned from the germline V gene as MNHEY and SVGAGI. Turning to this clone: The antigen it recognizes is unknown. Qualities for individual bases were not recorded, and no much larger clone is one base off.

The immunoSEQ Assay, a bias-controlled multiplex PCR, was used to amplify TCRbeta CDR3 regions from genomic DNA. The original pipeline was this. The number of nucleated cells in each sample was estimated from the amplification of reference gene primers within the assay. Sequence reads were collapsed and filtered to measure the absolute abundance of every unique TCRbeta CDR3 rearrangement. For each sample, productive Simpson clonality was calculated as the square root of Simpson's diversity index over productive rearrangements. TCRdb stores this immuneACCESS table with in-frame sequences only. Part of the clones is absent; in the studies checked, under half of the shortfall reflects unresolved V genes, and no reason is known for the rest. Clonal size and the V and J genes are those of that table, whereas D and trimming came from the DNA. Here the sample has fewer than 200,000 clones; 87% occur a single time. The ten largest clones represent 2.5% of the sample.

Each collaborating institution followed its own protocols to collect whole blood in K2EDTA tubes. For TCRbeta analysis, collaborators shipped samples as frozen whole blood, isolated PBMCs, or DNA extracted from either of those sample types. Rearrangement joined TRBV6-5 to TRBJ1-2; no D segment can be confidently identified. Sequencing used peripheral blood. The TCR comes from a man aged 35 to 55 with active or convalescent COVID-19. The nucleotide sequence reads TGTGCCAGCAGTTCGGGTGGCTATGGCTACACCTTC. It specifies CASSSGGYGYTF.